This paragraph reports one T cell receptor (beta chain). Its antigen is not yet known. No base quality values were provided; no much bigger clone lies one nucleotide off. The immunoSEQ Assay was used to sequence TCR beta CDR3 regions from DNA. The authors' pipeline ran thus. To compute T cell density, TCR beta template counts were normalized to usable DNA, which was estimated by amplifying housekeeping genes. The preseqR package was used to estimate richness by extrapolating to 400,000 templates for PBMC samples and to 120,000 templates for tissue samples. Clonality was defined by subtracting Pielou's evenness from one. To identify tissue-enriched TCRs, differential abundance testing was run on productive amino-acid clonotypes with a minimum total count of 5 and an alpha of 0.1. The Jaccard Index and the Morisita Overlap Index were used to measure how much the repertoires overlapped between compartments. GLIPH grouped TCR beta CDR3s together with public tetramer-defined viral CDR3s, and a viral motif had to include at least three viral sequences and also show V-gene enrichment. This immuneACCESS table, as held by TCRdb, lists in-frame sequences with V and J called but not all clones. Of the missing ones, under half trace to an unresolved V gene in checked studies; the others have no known cause. The DNA was the basis for D and trimming; V, J and clone size are from that table. The sample table holds roughly 33,000 clones, of which roughly 88% were seen once. The ten biggest clones cover about 3.8% of the sample.

At diagnosis, peripheral blood, uninvolved tumor-adjacent lung and tumor were collected and were preserved as a mix of fresh-frozen and FFPE material. For TCR repertoire profiling, the blood samples were analyzed as peripheral blood mononuclear cells. This sample stems from a study of T cells in localized non-small cell lung cancer (dated by TCRdb to about 2020). About the full investigation: The study examined T cell repertoires in approximately 240 patients with early-stage NSCLC and compared tumors with uninvolved tumor-adjacent lungs. The mean age of the NSCLC patients was around 65 years, with 130 or so men and 95 to 110 women. The cohort comprised 236 treatment-naïve NSCLC patients with resected, localized lung tumors.

From cysteine to phenylalanine, the CDR3 is 15 amino acids long. Only the CDR3 part of the read is kept: 45 bases, read in frame from the first base. CDR1 and CDR2 are read off the germline V gene as MNHEY and SVGAGI. The junction carries 14 bases between V and J, which are trimmed by 2 bases and 6 bases respectively. What the authors observed across the whole study: Uninvolved tumor-adjacent lung showed the highest T cell clonality, higher than tumor, which suggests more focused antigenic responses in the uninvolved tumor-adjacent lung. Longer overall survival was associated with higher T cell density in blood, whereas shorter survival was associated with higher clonality in adjacent lung. Because multi-region sequencing of the tumors was not done, intratumor heterogeneity could not be ruled out. Since the design was exploratory, TCR variables were selected using unadjusted p-values with no false-discovery rate correction. Of the top 100 tumor clones, a median of approximately 60 were detected in paired uninvolved adjacent lung; some 28 were also among that lung's top 100.

The sequence was obtained from a man aged 35 to 69 with stage I lung adenocarcinoma. Recombination linked TRBV6-5 to TRBJ1-5; too little of a D gene remains to name it. The material was peripheral blood, obtained before any cancer treatment. The bases read TGTGCCAGCAGTTACGCCCAAACATTCGGTCAGCCCCAGCATTTT. It encodes CASSYAQTFGQPQHF.